This T cell receptor beta chain originates from a study of PD-L1 blockade in urothelial cancer. Study in general: Blood was subjected to analysis at 3 weeks (second dose) and 6 weeks following treatment start.

The sample's time point: pretreatment peripheral blood. Assay used: immunoSEQ multiplex PCR; TCRdb lists only in-frame clones, some missing. The sample comprises 70,000 to 85,000 clones, almost 90% of which are singletons, and under 6% rests with the top ten. Germline V gene data show CDR1 as SNHLY and CDR2 as FYNNEI. CDR3 length equals 16 residues. V was trimmed by 7 bases and J by 2 bases, leaving 21 bases between them. Sequences were derived from PBMCs, sampled around atezolizumab (anti-PD-L1) treatment. V and J are TRBV2 and TRBJ2-7; D may be TRBD2 (5 bases). This TCR was sampled from a man in his 70s with urothelial cancer. This CDR3 reads CASTRLLAPRPYEQYF. CDR3 nucleotides: TGTGCCAGCACCCGTCTCCTAGCCCCCCGGCCCTACGAGCAGTACTTC.